This T cell receptor beta chain is from a study of T cell responses to AZD1222 COVID-19 vaccine. Germline CDR1 is MNHNS and CDR2 is SASEGT. The CDR3 runs to 14 residues. Study-wide results and caveats: Most donors were white British and more were female, and clonal diversity was possibly underestimated. Repertoires in all cases were sampled only once the peak T cell response had passed. Mapped onto spike, vaccine-associated CD4 TCRs spanned it and were dominant at 160-218 and 743-854. Breadth and depth of Spike-specific TCRs rose after two AZD1222 doses.

As concerns this clone: Its antigen remains unidentified. A junction boundary mismatches the germline segment, possibly from a read error.

The repertoire was sequenced with immunoSEQ multiplex PCR; TCRdb's copy has only in-frame clones and lacks some. The data show 80,000 to 130,000 clones, around nine tenths seen once. The source material was peripheral blood, sampled on day 0 of AZD1222 vaccination. The source is an adult in good health. This chain joins TRBV6-1 and TRBJ2-1; tentatively, D is TRBD2 (5 bases). The CDR3 is CASREAASNNEQFF. CDR3 coding DNA: TGTGCCAGCAGGGAAGCGGCTTCAAACAATGAGCAGTTCTTC.